The rows below give T cell receptor beta chains drawn from one sample of a study of T cell repertoires in cytomegalovirus infection. TCRdb redid the calling of the reads with MiXCR, one entry per CDR3 protein. The sample comprises 310,000 or so distinct CDR3 sequences, approximately 25% of which are singletons, and roughly 15% rests with the top ten. What these receptors recognize is not known. The starting material was cultured PBMCs, obtained from culture after CMV antigen stimulation. The receptors originated from a human donor in good health (CMV status not recorded). Some clones in this sample may be carry-over from other donors' samples. Both conserved end residues are part of each CDR3. Fields, in order: clone size, V gene, D gene, J gene, CDR3 length, CDR3 DNA, CDR3 protein. The D gene is left open where the match is weak. Some rows mark clone size as missing; the rest say once, few, many or name a class of expanded clone.

clone_size: -
v_call: TRBV6-2/TRBV6-3
d_call: TRBD2
j_call: TRBJ2-1
cdr3_length: 17
cdr3_nt: TGTGCCAGCAGTTCCCGGACTAGCGGGACCCCGAGGAATGAGCAGTTCTTC
cdr3_aa: CASSSRTSGTPRNEQFF

clone_size: -
v_call: TRBV20-1
d_call: -
j_call: TRBJ1-2
cdr3_length: 12
cdr3_nt: TGCAGTGCTAGGGCCCTCAAGGGTAGCTACACCTTC
cdr3_aa: CSARALKGSYTF

clone_size: -
v_call: TRBV30
d_call: TRBD2
j_call: TRBJ2-3
cdr3_length: 15
cdr3_nt: TGTGCCTGGAGTGTACTTCCTGGGAGGGGAGATACGCAGTATTTT
cdr3_aa: CAWSVLPGRGDTQYF

clone_size: -
v_call: TRBV30
d_call: TRBD2
j_call: TRBJ2-7
cdr3_length: 14
cdr3_nt: TGTGCCTGGAGTGTTGGGCTAGCGGTATACGAGCAGTACTTC
cdr3_aa: CAWSVGLAVYEQYF

clone_size: -
v_call: TRBV28
d_call: -
j_call: TRBJ1-3
cdr3_length: 13
cdr3_nt: TGTGCCAGCAGTTTCATAGTCGGAAACACCATATATTTT
cdr3_aa: CASSFIVGNTIYF

clone_size: -
v_call: TRBV7-3
d_call: TRBD2
j_call: TRBJ2-1
cdr3_length: 16
cdr3_nt: TGTGCCAGCAGTCGAGACGGGACTAGGTATTTGGATGAGCAGTTCTTC
cdr3_aa: CASSRDGTRYLDEQFF

clone_size: many
v_call: TRBV7-2
d_call: -
j_call: TRBJ1-2
cdr3_length: 13
cdr3_nt: TGTGCCAGCACCACCAGGATTGCGCTTGACTACACCTTC
cdr3_aa: CASTTRIALDYTF

clone_size: -
v_call: TRBV20-1
d_call: -
j_call: TRBJ2-1
cdr3_length: 14
cdr3_nt: TGCAGTGCTAGTCTGTTAGCTAGATACAATGAGCAGTTCTTC
cdr3_aa: CSASLLARYNEQFF

clone_size: -
v_call: TRBV11-2
d_call: -
j_call: TRBJ1-1
cdr3_length: 15
cdr3_nt: TGTGCCAGCAGGGAACCAGGGTTTTGGAACACTGAAGCTTTCTTT
cdr3_aa: CASREPGFWNTEAFF

clone_size: -
v_call: TRBV5-4
d_call: -
j_call: TRBJ2-1
cdr3_length: 14
cdr3_nt: TGTGCCAGCAGCTCACGGGGTAGCGCCAATGAGCAGTTCTTC
cdr3_aa: CASSSRGSANEQFF

clone_size: few
v_call: TRBV28
d_call: TRBD1
j_call: TRBJ1-4
cdr3_length: 17
cdr3_nt: TGTGCCAGCAGTCCCCTTGGCAGGGGGCTTGATAATGAAAAACTGTTTTTT
cdr3_aa: CASSPLGRGLDNEKLFF

clone_size: many
v_call: TRBV7-2
d_call: -
j_call: TRBJ2-2
cdr3_length: 15
cdr3_nt: TGTGCCAGCAGCTTGGTAATCAGCGGCACCGGGGAGCTGTTTTTT
cdr3_aa: CASSLVISGTGELFF

clone_size: -
v_call: TRBV7-2
d_call: -
j_call: TRBJ1-3
cdr3_length: 13
cdr3_nt: TGTGCCAGCACCGAGTCCGGGGGGGACACCATATATTTT
cdr3_aa: CASTESGGDTIYF

clone_size: -
v_call: TRBV6-6
d_call: -
j_call: TRBJ1-1
cdr3_length: 14
cdr3_nt: TGTGCCAGCAGTTACGGGGTCCCGAGTACTGAAGCTTTCTTT
cdr3_aa: CASSYGVPSTEAFF

clone_size: -
v_call: TRBV4-1
d_call: -
j_call: TRBJ2-7
cdr3_length: 15
cdr3_nt: TGCGCCAGCAGCCAAGATAGGACGGCCTCTTACGAGCAGTACTTC
cdr3_aa: CASSQDRTASYEQYF

clone_size: many
v_call: TRBV7-6
d_call: -
j_call: TRBJ2-1
cdr3_length: 13
cdr3_nt: TGTGCCAGCAGCTTGGGCGGGGTGCATGGGCAGTTCTTC
cdr3_aa: CASSLGGVHGQFF

clone_size: few
v_call: TRBV28
d_call: -
j_call: TRBJ2-1
cdr3_length: 12
cdr3_nt: TGTGCCAGCAGTTTATTGGGCCATGAGCAGTTCTTC
cdr3_aa: CASSLLGHEQFF

clone_size: few
v_call: TRBV11-2
d_call: -
j_call: TRBJ1-3
cdr3_length: 16
cdr3_nt: TGTGCCAGCAGCTTAGATTTGGGGGCGGCTGGAAACACCATATATTTT
cdr3_aa: CASSLDLGAAGNTIYF

clone_size: -
v_call: TRBV7-2
d_call: -
j_call: TRBJ2-3
cdr3_length: 16
cdr3_nt: TGTGCCAGCACCCAATCCCCCGCGGGGCACACAGATACGCAGTATTTT
cdr3_aa: CASTQSPAGHTDTQYF

clone_size: few
v_call: TRBV29-1
d_call: -
j_call: TRBJ1-2
cdr3_length: 11
cdr3_nt: TGCAGCGTTGAGTACAGAAATGGCTACACCTTC
cdr3_aa: CSVEYRNGYTF

clone_size: few
v_call: TRBV6-1
d_call: TRBD2
j_call: TRBJ2-1
cdr3_length: 15
cdr3_nt: TGTGCCAGCAGATATGGACTAGCGGGGGACAATGAGCAGTTCTTC
cdr3_aa: CASRYGLAGDNEQFF

clone_size: -
v_call: TRBV12-5
d_call: -
j_call: TRBJ1-1
cdr3_length: 12
cdr3_nt: TGTGCTAGTGGCTTCGGACGAGCGGAGGCTTTCTTT
cdr3_aa: CASGFGRAEAFF

clone_size: few
v_call: TRBV4-1
d_call: -
j_call: TRBJ1-4
cdr3_length: 14
cdr3_nt: TGCGCCAGCAGCCTATGGGGCACTAATGAAAAACTGTTTTTT
cdr3_aa: CASSLWGTNEKLFF

clone_size: many
v_call: TRBV7-2
d_call: -
j_call: TRBJ2-7
cdr3_length: 15
cdr3_nt: TGTGCCAGCAGCGTCCACCTAGCGACCCACTACGAGCAGTACTTC
cdr3_aa: CASSVHLATHYEQYF

clone_size: -
v_call: TRBV12-3/TRBV12-4
d_call: TRBD1
j_call: TRBJ1-2
cdr3_length: 15
cdr3_nt: TGTGCCAGCACCGAAATGTCAGGGGGCCACTATGGCTACACCTTC
cdr3_aa: CASTEMSGGHYGYTF

clone_size: many
v_call: TRBV7-2
d_call: -
j_call: TRBJ2-6
cdr3_length: 15
cdr3_nt: TGTGCCAGCAGCTCATTAATCTCTGGGGCCAACGTCCTGACTTTC
cdr3_aa: CASSSLISGANVLTF